One and the same sample provided the 18 T cell receptor beta chains below, sequenced in a study of blood T cell repertoires in COVID-19. Clones were read by immunoSEQ multiplex PCR, and TCRdb kept only the in-frame ones, dropping some. This sample has fewer than 200,000 clones, with 81% found just once. The sample consisted of peripheral blood. These receptors came from a woman older than 75 with COVID-19, enrolled during active disease.

This clone was recorded once. The rearrangement joins TRBV4-1 to TRBJ1-4; 7 nucleotides match TRBD1. J lost 2 bases, V lost 6 bases, and 6 bases had no gene match. The CDR3 loop spans 15 amino acids. Per germline, CDR1 MGHRA and CDR2 YSYEKL. The CDR3 DNA follows: TGCGCCAGCAGTCACACAGGGGTTACTAATGAAAAACTGTTTTTT. Protein: CASSHTGVTNEKLFF.

This chain's CDR3 is CATSEPNSGGFGDTQYF. CDR3 nucleotides: TGTGCCACCAGTGAACCAAATAGCGGGGGGTTTGGAGATACGCAGTATTTT. J is TRBJ2-3 and V is TRBV24-1; 10 bases map to TRBD2. The V gene end was trimmed by 4 bases and the J gene end by 5 bases; junction bases not matched to a gene: 11. This CDR3 contains 17 residues. Germline V gene data show CDR1 as KGHDR and CDR2 as SFDVKD.

Points on this clone: The sample holds other DNA sequences that translate to the same CDR3. The genes are TRBV19 and TRBJ1-1; D unresolved. Germline V gene data show CDR1 as LNHDA and CDR2 as SQIVND (reference sequence). Trimming cost V 3 bases and J 0 bases, with 5 bases left between them. CDR3 size: 13 residues. The CDR3 sequence: CASSIHMNTEAFF. In nucleotides, the CDR3 is TGTGCCAGTAGTATCCACATGAACACTGAAGCTTTCTTT.

J is TRBJ2-3 and V is TRBV28, with TRBD1 matching 10 bases. Germline V gene sequence: CDR1 MDHEN, CDR2 SYDVKM. The V and J ends lost 5 bases and 3 bases, in that order; junction bases with no gene match: 8. The CDR3 runs 16 residues. Written as DNA, the CDR3 is TGTGCCAGCAGTGCCCGCGGACAGGGGGGGACAGATACGCAGTATTTT. Protein product: CASSARGQGGTDTQYF. Full variable domain (missing parts from reference TRBV28 and TRBJ2-3): DVKVTQSSRYLVKRTGEKVFLECVQDMDHENMFWYRQDPGLGLRLIYFSYDVKMKEKGDIPEGYSVSREKKERFSLILESASTNQTSMYLCASSARGQGGTDTQYFGPGTRLTVL.

The chain combines TRBV7-9 with TRBJ2-7; tentatively, D is TRBD1 (6 bases). The germline CDR1 and CDR2 sequences are SEHNR and FQNEAQ (reference sequence). The V end lost 5 bases, the J end lost 0 bases, and 14 bases lay between the germline ends. The CDR3 covers 15 residues. The chain's CDR3 is CASSDITGISYEQYF. For the CDR3, the DNA is TGTGCCAGCAGCGATATAACAGGGATCTCCTACGAGCAGTACTTC.

V usage is TRBV28 and J usage is TRBJ1-4; 12 bases line up with TRBD1. The germline gives CDR1 MDHEN, CDR2 SYDVKM. Trimming cost V 4 bases and J 3 bases; bases outside gene matches: 3. This CDR3 spans 16 amino acids. For the CDR3, the DNA is TGTGCCAGCAGTTCACGGGACAGGGGGCCTAATGAAAAACTGTTTTTT. This sequence encodes CASSSRDRGPNEKLFF.

This chain connects TRBV5-1 to TRBJ1-2; 7 bases fit TRBD1. V lost 0 bases to trimming and J lost 2 bases; unmatched junction nucleotides: 4. This CDR3 comprises 15 residues. Germline values: CDR1 SGHRS, CDR2 YFSETQ. The CDR3 DNA sequence: TGCGCCAGCAGCTTGGACAGGGGAAACAACTATGGCTACACCTTC. Its protein product is CASSLDRGNNYGYTF.

The CDR3 region has the DNA TGCGCCAGCTCACCTCTAGCGGGAGGAACCACAGATACGCAGTATTTT. It is translated as CASSPLAGGTTDTQYF. V gene TRBV10-2 combines with J gene TRBJ2-3; 11 bases fit TRBD2. The junction had 9 bases not matched to a gene; V was cut back by 8 bases and J by 2 bases. Germline CDR1 reads WSHSY; CDR2 reads SAAADI. This CDR3 has 16 amino acids.

Regarding this clone: The same CDR3 also results from other DNA sequences found in this sample. The chain uses TRBV27 and TRBJ2-3, with D tentatively TRBD2 (6 bases). Trimming took 3 bases from V and 3 from J, leaving 7 bases between them. This CDR3 has 13 amino acids. Germline CDR1 is MNHEY and CDR2 is SMNVEV (reference sequence). This CDR3 is CASSLGGTDTQYF. CDR3 nucleotides: TGTGCCAGCAGTTTGGGGGGAACAGATACGCAGTATTTT.

The chain joins TRBV5-1 to TRBJ2-4; 7 nucleotides match TRBD1. The CDR3 runs to 16 residues. Trimming removed 0 bases from V and 1 base from J; junction bases left unmatched: 4. The germline CDR1 and CDR2 sequences are SGHRS and YFSETQ. The CDR3 DNA is TGCGCCAGCAGCTTGGCGGACAGGACGGCCAAAAACATTCAGTACTTC. It specifies CASSLADRTAKNIQYF.

The rearrangement uses TRBV27 and TRBJ2-3; 8 nucleotides agree with TRBD1. The CDR3 runs 13 residues. V trimming: 8 bases; J trimming: 6 bases; junction bases outside the gene matches: 7. The V gene's germline CDR1 is MNHEY and CDR2 SMNVEV (reference sequence). The chain's CDR3 is CASGTGLLDTQYF. CDR3 bases: TGTGCCAGCGGGACAGGCCTTTTGGATACGCAGTATTTT.

The rearrangement uses TRBV2 and TRBJ1-1; 7 positions agree with TRBD1. The CDR3 is 15 amino acids. CDR1 and CDR2 (germline): SNHLY, FYNNEI. Unmatched junction bases numbered 13, after V lost 10 bases and J lost 2 bases. CDR3 in amino acids: CAIENTGASNTEAFF. The CDR3 nucleotides read TGTGCCATCGAAAACACAGGGGCCTCAAACACTGAAGCTTTCTTT.

This rearrangement joins TRBV6-5 to TRBJ1-2; TRBD1 matches at 8 bases. After removal of 6 bases from V and 8 bases from J, the junction contained 8 bases not matched to a gene. The germline gives CDR1 MNHEY, CDR2 SVGAGI. This CDR3 spans 13 amino acids. This CDR3 reads CASSSGQARGYTF. As DNA, the CDR3 is TGTGCCAGCAGCTCGGGACAGGCACGGGGCTACACCTTC.

The J gene is TRBJ2-3, the V gene TRBV27, with 7 nucleotides matching TRBD2. After removal of 3 bases from V and 5 bases from J, the junction contained 8 bases not matched to a gene. The CDR3 has 15 residues. Germline CDR1 reads MNHEY; CDR2 reads SMNVEV (reference sequence). Written as DNA, the CDR3 is TGTGCCAGCAGTTTGGAGGCGGGAGCGCGAGATACGCAGTATTTT. This translates into CASSLEAGARDTQYF.

The CDR3 here is CASSPHYRDNEQFF. CDR3 coding DNA: TGTGCCAGCAGCCCACACTACAGGGACAATGAGCAGTTCTTC. This sequence joins TRBV4-2 and TRBJ2-1; a weak D match, TRBD1 (6 bases). The CDR3 contains 14 residues. The V gene lost 4 bases and the J gene lost 5 bases, with 12 bases spanning the gap. CDR1 is LGHNA and CDR2 is YNFKEQ in the germline V gene.

V usage is TRBV9 and J usage is TRBJ1-2; no clear D. This CDR3 region has 14 residues. Germline V lookup: CDR1 SGDLS, CDR2 YYNGEE. V was trimmed by 6 bases and J by 8 bases, leaving 20 bases between them. The CDR3 DNA reads TGTGCCAGCACCCCTCCAAGGAGGCCCAACGGCTACACCTTC. It translates to CASTPPRRPNGYTF.

V gene TRBV6-5 combines with J gene TRBJ2-1; no reliable D call. The V and J ends lost 0 bases and 7 bases respectively, with 7 bases between them. This CDR3 spans 13 amino acids. The germline gives CDR1 MNHEY, CDR2 SVGAGI. CDR3 in amino acids: CASSYSGNNEQFF. CDR3 sequence (DNA): TGTGCCAGCAGTTACTCGGGCAATAATGAGCAGTTCTTC.

V and J are TRBV19 and TRBJ1-1; possible D gene TRBD1, 5 bases. CDR3 size: 14 residues. CDR1 and CDR2 from the germline V gene are LNHDA and SQIVND (reference sequence). V was pared by 1 base and J by 3 bases, with 9 bases between. CDR3: CASSIAGGDTEAFF. In nucleotides, the CDR3 is TGTGCCAGTAGTATAGCCGGGGGGGACACTGAAGCTTTCTTT.